This entry features one T cell receptor beta chain sequence. This clone is regarded as medium-sized (0.01 to 0.1%). This receptor's antigen is unknown. Base quality data are lacking; no much larger clone is found one base away. The CDR3 runs 13 amino acids, cysteine and phenylalanine included. The kept DNA is CDR3 alone, 39 bases in frame from the first base. Looking up the germline V gene yields CDR1 SGDLS and CDR2 YYNGEE. The germline V and J ends show losses of 0 bases and 7 bases respectively, and no gene match explains 3 bases of the junction. The sample belongs to a study of OX40 agonist ivuxolimab in advanced cancers. At the level of the whole study: The costimulatory receptor OX40 (CD134) was targeted by ivuxolimab, a fully human IgG2 agonistic monoclonal antibody. Patients were allowed to have had prior anti-PD-1, anti-PD-L1 or anti-CTLA-4 therapy, and 30% to 50% of the dose-escalation patients had previously received checkpoint inhibitors. The point of sequencing TCRbeta in the periphery was to test whether ivuxolimab changed TCR sequence diversity and drove clonal T-cell expansion. The dose-escalation cohort was about 83% male with a mean age of about 60 years, ranging from 23 to 79. Three dose-escalation patients achieved partial responses, one with hepatocellular carcinoma and two with cutaneous melanoma. Of the 50 to 55 dose-escalation patients, hepatocellular carcinoma was present in approximately 20, melanoma in roughly 15, renal cell carcinoma in 9 and head and neck cancer in 9. The paper describes the monotherapy dose-escalation part (N of about 55 patients) of the phase I trial of ivuxolimab. Intravenous ivuxolimab was administered to patients every 2 weeks at six dose levels: 0.01, 0.1, 0.3, 1.5, 3 and 10 mg/kg. On the study overall, not on this receptor specifically: Partial responders in the 0.1-3.0 mg/kg groups had among the lowest normalized peripheral clonal expansion, especially among CD8+ T cells. Low levels of normalized T-cell clonal expansion were also seen in some nonresponding patients. The antigen specificity of the peripheral T cells that underwent clonal expansion was not determined. At doses of 0.1 to 3.0 mg/kg, clonal expansion of both CD4+ and CD8+ T cells in blood was seen between baseline and week 6. After ivuxolimab, more expanded clones were found on average in CD8+ T cells than in CD4+ T cells.

To sequence the TCRbeta CDR3 region, genomic DNA was isolated from the sorted cells. The immunoSEQ Assay was used for sequencing of TCRbeta CDR3 regions. The table was pulled from immuneACCESS by TCRdb, which kept in-frame rearrangements only. Such tables lose some clones; where checked, under half of the loss comes from unresolved V genes, and the rest has no known cause. A total of some 24,000 clones appear in this sample, more than 75% of them only once. The ten largest make up more than 1.2% of the sample. Patients with autoimmune disease history or receiving systemic immunosuppression were excluded from the trial. Peripheral blood for TCR sequencing was collected from all dose cohorts at baseline, on cycle 4 day 1, and on cycle 7 day 1. Samples were obtained from an open-label, multicenter, first-in-human phase I dose-escalation trial of ivuxolimab. Adults with locally advanced or metastatic head and neck squamous cell, hepatocellular, melanoma or renal cell carcinoma were enrolled in the trial. Before TCR sequencing, CD4+ T cells and CD8+ T cells were sorted from peripheral blood as separate populations.

The rearrangement joined TRBV9 to TRBJ2-7, and TRBD2 matches 8 of the central bases. This clonotype was obtained from an adult with an advanced solid tumor such as melanoma, head and neck, liver or kidney cancer. Here the sequenced sample was CD4+ or CD8+ T cells sorted from blood, taken in a trial of the OX40 agonist ivuxolimab. The CDR3 protein sequence reads: CASSVGLAREQYF. The nucleotides are TGTGCCAGCAGCGTAGGACTAGCGCGGGAGCAGTACTTC. Joined to the reference TRBV9 and TRBJ2-7 proteins, this CDR3 gives the full variable domain: DSGVTQTPKHLITATGQRVTLRCSPRSGDLSVYWYQQSLDQGLQFLIQYYNGEERAKGNILERFSAQQFPDLHSELNLSSLELGDSALYFCASSVGLAREQYFGPGTRLTVT.